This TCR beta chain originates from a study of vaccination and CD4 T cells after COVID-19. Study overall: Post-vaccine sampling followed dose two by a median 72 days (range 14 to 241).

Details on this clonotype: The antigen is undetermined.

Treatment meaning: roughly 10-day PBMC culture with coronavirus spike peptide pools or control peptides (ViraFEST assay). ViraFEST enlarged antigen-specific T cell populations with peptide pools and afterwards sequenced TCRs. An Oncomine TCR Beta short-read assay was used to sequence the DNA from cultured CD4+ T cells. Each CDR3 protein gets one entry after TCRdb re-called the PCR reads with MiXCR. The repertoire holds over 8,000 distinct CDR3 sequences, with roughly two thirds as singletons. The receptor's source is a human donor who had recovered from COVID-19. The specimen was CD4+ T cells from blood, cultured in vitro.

CDR3 residues: CASSRGGGTDSYNEQFF. Written as DNA, the CDR3 is TGTGCCAGCAGTCGCGGCGGGGGGACCGACTCCTACAATGAGCAGTTCTTC. J is TRBJ2-1 and V is TRBV6-1; 8 bases line up with TRBD2. The CDR3 is 17 residues long. V shed 5 bases, J shed 0 bases, and the junction held 9 bases outside the gene matches. CDR1 and CDR2 (germline): MNHNS, SASEGT.